A single sample gave rise to the 32 T cell receptor beta chains below, sequenced in a study of blood T cell repertoires in COVID-19. The assay was immunoSEQ multiplex PCR, and TCRdb's table has in-frame clones only and misses some. Here the sample spans around 42,000 clones, 76% being singletons. Sequenced: peripheral blood. The receptors stem from a man in his 70s with active or convalescent COVID-19.

The rearrangement uses TRBV11-2 and TRBJ2-7, with a tentative D call TRBD2 (6 bases). The V gene's germline CDR1 is SGHAT and CDR2 FQNNGV. V was cut by 4 bases and J by 3 bases, with 13 bases left in between. There are 14 residues in the CDR3. The CDR3 DNA sequence: TGTGCCAGCAGCTCGCTGACTAGGAACTACGAGCAGTACTTC. Translating it yields CASSSLTRNYEQYF.

The gene calls are TRBV28 and TRBJ2-2, with TRBD1 matching 8 bases. V was clipped by 7 bases and J by 5 bases; unmatched bases: 9. This CDR3 has 15 amino acids. Germline CDR1 is MDHEN and CDR2 is SYDVKM. Here the CDR3 reads CASNGQDRVTGELFF. The DNA of the CDR3 is TGTGCCAGCAATGGTCAGGACAGGGTAACCGGGGAGCTGTTTTTT.

The table lists this clone with a few counts. DNA for the CDR3: TGTGCCAGCAGTATACCCCGGGTGCGGAACACTGAAGCTTTCTTT. This codes for CASSIPRVRNTEAFF. The chain links TRBV28 to TRBJ1-1, with D unclear. The CDR3 contains 15 residues. Trimming removed 5 bases from V and 1 base from J, with 14 bases in between. CDR1 MDHEN and CDR2 SYDVKM come from the germline V gene.

The rearrangement uses TRBV5-1 and TRBJ1-4; tentatively, D is TRBD1 (6 bases). There are 14 residues in the CDR3. Germline CDR1 SGHRS, CDR2 YFSETQ. The V gene lost 5 bases and the J gene lost 5 bases, with 13 bases spanning the gap. CDR3: CASSWGRQNEKLFF. In nucleotides, the CDR3 is TGCGCCAGCAGTTGGGGGCGCCAAAATGAAAAACTGTTTTTT.

The chain carries TRBV2 and TRBJ1-5; possible D gene TRBD1, 5 bases. The germline V gene encodes CDR1 SNHLY and CDR2 FYNNEI. Trimming removed 1 base from V and 11 bases from J, with 15 bases in between. The CDR3 is 14 amino acids. The CDR3 here is CASSEELLGASQHF. The CDR3 coding sequence is TGTGCCAGCAGTGAAGAACTACTTGGGGCGTCCCAGCATTTT.

This sequence joins TRBV28 and TRBJ1-1; D not resolved. This CDR3 comprises 15 residues. Trimming pared 5 bases from V and 10 bases from J, leaving 23 bases between. CDR1 and CDR2 from the germline V gene are MDHEN and SYDVKM. The DNA of the CDR3 is TGTGCCAGCAGTCGATATTCAGACTCCGCCAGCGCAGCTTTCTTT. Translation: CASSRYSDSASAAFF.

As regards this clone: The junction departs from germline at one end; a sequencing error may be responsible. V is TRBV5-1 and J is TRBJ2-3, with 8 bases fitting TRBD1. The CDR3 extends over 16 amino acids. The germline V gene has CDR1 SGHRS and CDR2 YFSETQ. The CDR3 loop reads CASRDAGGTGTYTQYF. The CDR3 DNA is TGCGCCAGCAGGGACGCGGGCGGGACAGGCACATATACGCAGTATTTT. The whole variable domain, filled in from reference TRBV5-1 and TRBJ2-3, reads KAGVTQTPRYLIKTRGQQVTLSCSPISGHRSVSWYQQTPGQGLQFLFEYFSETQRNKGNFPGRFSGRQFSNSRSEMNVSTLELGDSALYLCASRDAGGTGTYTQYFGPGTRLTVL.

V gene TRBV7-9 combines with J gene TRBJ2-1; D is perhaps TRBD2 (6 bases). Deletions cut 2 bases from V and 0 bases from J, with 14 bases between. Germline V gives CDR1 SEHNR, CDR2 FQNEAQ (reference sequence). The CDR3 is 17 amino acids. The CDR3 bases are TGTGCCAGCAGCTTACGGCCCCCAGCGGGCTCCTACAATGAGCAGTTCTTC. Translated, it gives CASSLRPPAGSYNEQFF.

The genes are TRBV5-1 and TRBJ1-2; 8 bases are a match to TRBD1. With V trimmed by 2 bases and J by 6 bases, 9 bases remained unmatched. In germline, CDR1 is SGHRS, CDR2 YFSETQ. There are 15 residues in the CDR3. The CDR3 region has the DNA TGCGCCAGCAGCTTTCAGGGGGCGTGGAGAGATGGCTACACCTTC. It yields the protein CASSFQGAWRDGYTF.

This clone has just a few counts. This chain connects TRBV3-1 (or the pseudogene TRBV3-2) to TRBJ2-5, with D hard to call. Trimming shortened V by 2 bases and J by 9 bases, and 10 bases separated the two germline ends. CDR3 length equals 12 residues. Germline V gives CDR1 LGHDT, CDR2 YNNKEL (reference sequence). As DNA, the CDR3 is TGTGCCAGCAGCCAACGAGAACCTCCCCAGTACTTC. It codes for CASSQREPPQYF.

The V and J genes are TRBV20-1 and TRBJ1-5; TRBD1 matches 12 bases. Per the germline V gene, CDR1 is DFQATT and CDR2 is SNEGSKA (reference sequence). The junction had 14 bases not matched to a gene; V was cut back by 3 bases and J by 5 bases. The CDR3 is made up of 18 amino acids. CDR3 coding DNA: TGCAGTGCTAGTATCCGGGACAGGGGGCATAGGAGGGATCAGCCCCAGCATTTT. Encoded protein: CSASIRDRGHRRDQPQHF.

The CDR3 reads CASTSDTYGYTF. CDR3 DNA: TGTGCCAGCACCTCAGACACGTATGGCTACACCTTC. The chain joins TRBV28 to TRBJ1-2; D remains ambiguous. Germline-derived CDR1 and CDR2 are MDHEN and SYDVKM. V lost 7 bases and J 5 bases, leaving 11 bases between the germline ends. The CDR3 sequence is 12 residues long.

The chain combines TRBV28 with TRBJ2-6; TRBD1 aligns across 9 bases. The CDR3 spans 17 residues. Germline-derived CDR1 and CDR2 are MDHEN and SYDVKM. Trimming removed 8 bases from V and 4 bases from J; junction bases left unmatched: 12. The DNA for the CDR3 is TGTGCCAGCTATAAGCGGACAGGGGTGAGAGGGGCCAACGTCCTGACTTTC. Translation gives CASYKRTGVRGANVLTF.

This sequence joins TRBV4-1 and TRBJ2-7; 12 bases are shared with TRBD2. Unmatched junction bases numbered 18, after V lost 4 bases and J lost 2 bases. The CDR3 extends over 20 amino acids. In germline, CDR1 is MGHRA, CDR2 YSYEKL. Here the CDR3 DNA reads TGCGCCAGCAGCCGTCATTCCAGGGCTAGCGGGGGGGCCCTCCCCTACGAGCAGTACTTC. Protein sequence: CASSRHSRASGGALPYEQYF.

The chain's CDR3 is CASSLGQVSQPQHF. CDR3 nucleotides: TGTGCCAGCAGCTTAGGACAGGTCTCACAGCCCCAGCATTTT. This chain connects TRBV7-2 to TRBJ1-5; TRBD1 might be the D (6 bases). V lost 1 base and J 7 bases, leaving 11 bases between the germline ends. Germline CDR1 reads SGHTA; CDR2 reads FQGNSA. The length of the CDR3 is 14 residues.

This chain uses TRBV28 with TRBJ2-1, with D maybe TRBD2 (6 bases). Trimming cost V 2 bases and J 10 bases, with 24 bases left between them. The CDR3 extends over 17 amino acids. The germline CDR1 and CDR2 sequences are MDHEN and SYDVKM. Here the CDR3 DNA reads TGTGCCAGCAGTTTACCTAGTGGAGGGGTTCGGTTGACAGAGCAGTTCTTC. Its translation is CASSLPSGGVRLTEQFF. Complete variable domain (other parts from reference TRBV28 and TRBJ2-1): DVKVTQSSRYLVKRTGEKVFLECVQDMDHENMFWYRQDPGLGLRLIYFSYDVKMKEKGDIPEGYSVSREKKERFSLILESASTNQTSMYLCASSLPSGGVRLTEQFFGPGTRLTVL.

J is TRBJ2-1 and V is TRBV5-1, with D possibly TRBD1 on 6 matching bases. The germline V gene encodes CDR1 SGHRS and CDR2 YFSETQ. The CDR3 loop spans 14 amino acids. Trimming left V 0 bases short and J 4 bases short, with 8 bases between. CDR3 in amino acids: CASSLGDTYNEQFF. CDR3 nucleotide sequence: TGCGCCAGCAGCTTGGGGGACACTTACAATGAGCAGTTCTTC.

J is TRBJ2-2 and V is TRBV24-1, with 10 bases identical to TRBD2. V lost 6 bases and J lost 0; bases outside the gene matches: 6. Germline CDR1 KGHDR, CDR2 SFDVKD. The CDR3 is made up of 17 amino acids. The CDR3 reads CATSSSGGPTNTGELFF. The CDR3 DNA reads TGTGCCACCAGTTCTAGCGGGGGCCCGACGAACACCGGGGAGCTGTTTTTT.

The chain has TRBV18 and TRBJ1-5; D is possibly TRBD1 (5 bases). The V gene lost 8 bases and the J gene lost 7 bases, with 12 bases spanning the gap. CDR3 length: 12 amino acids. Germline CDR1 and CDR2: KGHSH and LQKENI. CDR3 sequence (DNA): TGTGCCAGCCCTCGGGGGGGACAGCCCCAGCATTTT. Its protein product is CASPRGGQPQHF.

The sample holds a few counts of this clone. This chain uses TRBV5-4 with TRBJ2-5; 11 nucleotides match TRBD2. V trimming: 2 bases; J trimming: 0 bases; junction bases outside the gene matches: 3. Germline lookup yields CDR1 SGHNT and CDR2 YYREEE (reference sequence). This CDR3 comprises 16 residues. Here the CDR3 reads CASSLKLAGDQETQYF. The CDR3 DNA sequence: TGTGCCAGCAGCTTAAAACTAGCGGGGGACCAAGAGACCCAGTACTTC. Based on the CDR3 plus reference TRBV5-4 and TRBJ2-5, the full variable domain is ETGVTQSPTHLIKTRGQQVTLRCSSQSGHNTVSWYQQALGQGPQFIFQYYREEENGRGNFPPRFSGLQFPNYSSELNVNALELDDSALYLCASSLKLAGDQETQYFGPGTRLLVL.

This clone occurred once. The CDR3 here is CASSEAGGANTGELFF. CDR3 in DNA: TGCGCCAGCAGTGAGGCAGGGGGCGCGAACACCGGGGAGCTGTTTTTT. The chain has TRBV10-2 and TRBJ2-2; 8 bases fit TRBD1. The CDR3 runs to 16 residues. In germline, CDR1 is WSHSY, CDR2 SAAADI. V gave up 2 bases and J gave up 0 bases; unmatched junction bases: 2.

This clone was detected a few times. The chain carries TRBV19 and TRBJ2-1, with TRBD2 identical over 10 bases. V was pared by 6 bases and J by 9 bases, with 11 bases of the junction left unmatched. This CDR3 is built from 15 residues. Germline V lookup: CDR1 LNHDA, CDR2 SQIVND (reference sequence). CDR3 region: CASRTAAGGPSEQFF. As DNA, the CDR3 is TGTGCCAGTAGGACCGCAGCGGGGGGGCCCAGTGAGCAGTTCTTC.

The gene calls are TRBV28 and TRBJ1-3; D perhaps matches TRBD1 (6 bases). The CDR3 covers 16 residues. Trimming left V 7 bases short and J 0 bases short, with 16 bases between. Germline-derived CDR1 and CDR2 are MDHEN and SYDVKM. The CDR3 nucleotides read TGTGCCAGCACCAACGGGGGGCCTAGCTCTGGAAACACCATATATTTT. It specifies CASTNGGPSSGNTIYF.

This clone has only a few counts. The J gene is TRBJ1-6, the V gene TRBV27; no firm D call. The CDR3 loop spans 16 amino acids. Deletions cut 7 bases from V and 7 bases from J, with 20 bases between. Germline assignment: CDR1 MNHEY and CDR2 SMNVEV (reference sequence). The CDR3 region is CASTNLFRGPNSPLHF. The CDR3 bases are TGTGCCAGCACCAATTTATTTCGGGGTCCGAATTCACCCCTCCACTTT.

J is TRBJ2-7 and V is TRBV7-2, with unresolved D. Germline V gives CDR1 SGHTA, CDR2 FQGNSA. The V end was cut by 2 bases, the J end by 3 bases, with 8 bases between. This CDR3 contains 13 residues. The CDR3 loop reads CASSLKSGYEQYF. The CDR3, as DNA: TGTGCCAGCAGCTTAAAATCGGGCTACGAGCAGTACTTC. The whole variable domain, remainder taken from reference TRBV7-2 and TRBJ2-7, is GAGVSQSPSNKVTEKGKDVELRCDPISGHTALYWYRQSLGQGLEFLIYFQGNSAPDKSGLPSDRFSAERTGGSVSTLTIQRTQQEDSAVYLCASSLKSGYEQYFGPGTRLTVT.

This CDR3 reads CASSERSSGNTIYF. CDR3 bases: TGTGCCAGCAGTGAACGGAGCTCTGGAAACACCATATATTTT. This chain joins TRBV6-1 and TRBJ1-3; the D is unclear. CDR1 and CDR2 (germline): MNHNS, SASEGT. Trimming took 2 bases from V and 0 from J, leaving 5 bases between them. This CDR3 spans 14 amino acids.

This clone was detected a few times. The rearrangement uses TRBV6-1 and TRBJ1-1; D call uncertain. The CDR3 has 13 residues. Germline CDR1 and CDR2: MNHNS and SASEGT. Deletions cut 2 bases from V and 10 bases from J, with 14 bases between. This CDR3 is CASSESWASIAFF. The CDR3 bases are TGTGCCAGCAGTGAAAGTTGGGCATCTATAGCTTTCTTT.

The chain uses TRBV2 and TRBJ2-7, with TRBD1 matching 9 bases. The CDR3 has 17 amino acids. With V trimmed by 5 bases and J by 1 base, 12 bases remained unmatched. Germline V gene sequence: CDR1 SNHLY, CDR2 FYNNEI. In DNA form, the CDR3 reads TGTGCCAGCAGTCCTTTCGGTGGGACAGGGACGTCCTACGAGCAGTACTTC. Residues: CASSPFGGTGTSYEQYF. Variable domain in full (rest from reference TRBV2 and TRBJ2-7): EPEVTQTPSHQVTQMGQEVILRCVPISNHLYFYWYRQILGQKVEFLVSFYNNEISEKSEIFDDQFSVERPDGSNFTLKIRSTKLEDSAMYFCASSPFGGTGTSYEQYFGPGTRLTVT.

This clone was picked up a small number of times. This chain uses TRBV5-4 with TRBJ2-1; D might be TRBD2 (5 bases). The CDR3 is made up of 17 amino acids. Germline lookup yields CDR1 SGHNT and CDR2 YYREEE (reference sequence). V dropped 3 bases and J dropped 2 bases, with 18 bases sitting between them. CDR3 sequence: CASSSGGPTEAYNEQFF. The CDR3 DNA reads TGTGCCAGCAGCTCCGGAGGCCCAACTGAGGCCTACAATGAGCAGTTCTTC.

The rearrangement uses TRBV5-8 and TRBJ1-6; the D gene is possibly TRBD1 (6 bases). Trimming took 3 bases from V and 8 from J, leaving 9 bases between them. Per germline, CDR1 SGHTS and CDR2 YDEGEE. The CDR3 length is 13 residues. This chain's CDR3 is CASSSQGHSPLHF. CDR3 coding DNA: TGTGCCAGCAGCTCACAGGGACATTCACCCCTCCACTTT.

The CDR3 is CSVGDYTYNEQFF. CDR3 coding DNA: TGCAGCGTTGGGGACTACACCTACAATGAGCAGTTCTTC. J is TRBJ2-1 and V is TRBV29-1, with TRBD2 matching over 7 bases. This CDR3 comprises 13 residues. CDR1 and CDR2 from the germline V gene are SQVTM and ANQGSEA. Trimming at V came to 4 bases and at J to 2 bases, leaving 2 bases not matched to a gene.

The chain uses TRBV12-3 or TRBV12-4 and TRBJ2-1; possibly TRBD2 for D (7 bases). The CDR3 spans 13 residues. Trimming pared 6 bases from V and 8 bases from J, leaving 14 bases between. The CDR3 protein is CASRPRGGDEQFF. DNA for the CDR3: TGTGCCAGCAGACCAAGAGGGGGGGATGAGCAGTTCTTC.